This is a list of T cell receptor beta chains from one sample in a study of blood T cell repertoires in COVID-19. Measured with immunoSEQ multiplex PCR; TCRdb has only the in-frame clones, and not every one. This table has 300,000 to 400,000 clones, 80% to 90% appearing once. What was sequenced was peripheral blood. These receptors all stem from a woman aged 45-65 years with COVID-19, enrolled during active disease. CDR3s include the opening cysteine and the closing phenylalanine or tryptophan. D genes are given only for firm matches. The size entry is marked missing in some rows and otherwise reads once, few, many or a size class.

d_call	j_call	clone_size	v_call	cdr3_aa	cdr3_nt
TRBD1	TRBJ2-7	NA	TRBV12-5	CASGSTGGFSYEQYF	TGTGCTAGTGGTTCGACAGGGGGCTTTTCCTACGAGCAGTACTTC
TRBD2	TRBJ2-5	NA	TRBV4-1	CASSQVVLVAGGFEETQYF	TGCGCCAGCAGCCAAGTTGTGTTAGTAGCGGGAGGATTTGAAGAGACCCAGTACTTC
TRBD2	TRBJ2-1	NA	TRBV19	CASSLAGGLYNEQFF	TGTGCCAGTAGTCTAGCGGGAGGCCTCTACAATGAGCAGTTCTTC
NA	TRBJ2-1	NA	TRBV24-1	CATSDTAGAAEQFF	TGTGCCACCAGTGATACCGCGGGGGCTGCTGAGCAGTTCTTC
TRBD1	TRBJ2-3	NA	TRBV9	CASSARQGNTDTQYF	TGTGCCAGCAGCGCCCGACAGGGAAATACAGATACGCAGTATTTT
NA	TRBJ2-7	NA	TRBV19	CASSNGDSYEQYF	TGTGCCAGTAGTAACGGGGACTCCTACGAGCAGTACTTC
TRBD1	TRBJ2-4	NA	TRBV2	CASSASRGLAKNIQYF	TGTGCCAGCAGTGCTAGCAGGGGGCTAGCCAAAAACATTCAGTACTTC
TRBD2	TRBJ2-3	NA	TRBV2	CASSDLASGSSDTQYF	TGTGCCAGCAGTGATTTGGCTAGCGGGAGCTCAGATACGCAGTATTTT
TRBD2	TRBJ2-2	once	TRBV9	CASSPGTTLAGELFF	TGTGCCAGCAGCCCCGGGACTACCTTGGCCGGGGAGCTGTTTTTT
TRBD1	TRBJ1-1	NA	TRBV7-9	CASSLAGDSHGDTEAFF	TGTGCCAGCAGCTTAGCGGGGGACAGCCATGGAGACACTGAAGCTTTCTTT
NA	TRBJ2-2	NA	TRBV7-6	CASSLSNSNTGELFF	TGTGCCAGCAGCCTATCAAATTCGAACACCGGGGAGCTGTTTTTT
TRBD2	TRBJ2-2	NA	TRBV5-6	CASSLVGSGRRTGELFF	TGTGCCAGCAGCTTGGTCGGCAGCGGGAGAAGGACCGGGGAGCTGTTTTTT
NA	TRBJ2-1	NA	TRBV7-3	CASSSGATSSYNEQFF	TGTGCCAGCAGTTCTGGGGCGACGAGCTCCTACAATGAGCAGTTCTTC
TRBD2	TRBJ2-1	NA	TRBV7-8	CASSRIAGEGYNEQFF	TGTGCCAGCAGCAGAATAGCGGGAGAAGGTTACAATGAGCAGTTCTTC
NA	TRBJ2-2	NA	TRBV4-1	CASSQLTLVGGELFF	TGCGCCAGCAGCCAACTAACCCTAGTCGGTGGGGAGCTGTTTTTT
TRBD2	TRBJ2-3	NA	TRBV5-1	CASSLGSGRAGNTQYF	TGCGCCAGCAGCTTGGGAAGCGGGAGGGCCGGGAATACGCAGTATTTT
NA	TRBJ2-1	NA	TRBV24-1	CATSDLREQFF	TGTGCCACCAGTGATTTGCGTGAGCAGTTCTTC
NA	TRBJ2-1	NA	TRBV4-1	CASSQVRDLYNEQFF	TGCGCCAGCAGCCAAGTTCGGGATCTATACAATGAGCAGTTCTTC
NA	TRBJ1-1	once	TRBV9	CASSVGQMNTEAFF	TGTGCCAGCAGCGTAGGACAGATGAACACTGAAGCTTTCTTT
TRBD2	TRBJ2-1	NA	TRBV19	CASSIIVGSAGGRNEQFF	TGTGCCAGTAGTATCATAGTCGGGTCGGCGGGAGGACGTAATGAGCAGTTCTTC
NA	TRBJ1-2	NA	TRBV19	CASSIQGVDGYTF	TGTGCCAGTAGTATCCAAGGGGTGGACGGCTACACCTTC
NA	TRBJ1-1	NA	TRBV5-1	CASSTGTHTEAFF	TGCGCCAGCAGCACCGGGACACACACTGAAGCTTTCTTT
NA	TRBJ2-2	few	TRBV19	CASSIDGPGELFF	TGTGCCAGTAGTATAGATGGGCCCGGGGAGCTGTTTTTT
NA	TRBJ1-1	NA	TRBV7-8	CASSLVGRGRNTEAFF	TGTGCCAGCAGCTTAGTGGGTAGGGGGAGGAACACTGAAGCTTTCTTT
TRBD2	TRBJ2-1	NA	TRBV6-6	CASNFGTSGMNEQFF	TGTGCCAGCAATTTTGGGACTAGCGGGATGAATGAGCAGTTCTTC
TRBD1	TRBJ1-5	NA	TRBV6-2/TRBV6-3	CASSVGGITGVRSNQPQHF	TGTGCCAGCAGTGTAGGGGGGATTACAGGGGTTAGAAGCAATCAGCCCCAGCATTTT
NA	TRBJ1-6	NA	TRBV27	CASSFSQGGRSPLHF	TGTGCCAGCAGTTTCTCCCAGGGTGGACGCTCACCCCTCCACTTT
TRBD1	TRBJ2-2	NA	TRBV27	CASARGDRGLVGELFF	TGTGCCAGCGCGAGGGGGGACAGGGGGCTGGTCGGGGAGCTGTTTTTT
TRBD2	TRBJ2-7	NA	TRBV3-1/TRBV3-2	CASIVGLARKFHEQYF	TGTGCCAGCATCGTGGGACTAGCTCGGAAGTTCCACGAGCAGTACTTC
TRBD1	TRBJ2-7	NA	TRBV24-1	CATSPSGTGGEQYF	TGTGCCACCAGTCCGTCTGGGACAGGGGGCGAGCAGTACTTC
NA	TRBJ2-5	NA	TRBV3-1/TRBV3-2	CASSLGVAQYF	TGTGCCAGCAGTCTAGGGGTGGCCCAGTACTTC
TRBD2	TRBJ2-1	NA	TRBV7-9	CASIPGGSGRGRTYNEQFF	TGTGCCAGCATCCCAGGGGGTAGCGGGAGGGGTAGAACCTACAATGAGCAGTTCTTC
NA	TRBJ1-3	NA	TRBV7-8	CASSLGAGYSGNTIYF	TGTGCCAGCAGCTTAGGAGCAGGGTACTCTGGAAACACCATATATTTT
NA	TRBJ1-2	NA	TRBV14	CASSQVSAQYYGYTF	TGTGCCAGCAGCCAAGTCTCAGCGCAGTACTATGGCTACACCTTC
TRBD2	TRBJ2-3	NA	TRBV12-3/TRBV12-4	CASRTSGKDTQYF	TGTGCCAGCAGGACTAGCGGGAAGGATACGCAGTATTTT
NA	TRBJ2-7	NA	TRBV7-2	CASSLGGGITDEQYF	TGTGCCAGCAGCTTAGGCGGCGGTATAACGGACGAGCAGTACTTC
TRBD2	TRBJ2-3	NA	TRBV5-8	CASSLELAGKDTQYF	TGTGCCAGCAGCTTGGAACTAGCGGGGAAAGATACGCAGTATTTT
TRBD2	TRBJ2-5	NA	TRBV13	CASSPDGASGSSVSETQYF	TGTGCCAGCAGCCCCGACGGGGCTAGCGGGAGTAGTGTTTCGGAGACCCAGTACTTC
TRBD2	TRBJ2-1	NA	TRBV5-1	CASSLVPSGSRSYNEQFF	TGCGCCAGCAGCTTGGTTCCTAGCGGGAGCCGCTCCTACAATGAGCAGTTCTTC
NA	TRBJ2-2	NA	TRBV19	CASSGSQGNTGELFF	TGTGCCAGTAGTGGCTCGCAGGGTAACACCGGGGAGCTGTTTTTT
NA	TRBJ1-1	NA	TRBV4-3	CASSQTSGKEAFF	TGCGCCAGCAGCCAAACCTCCGGGAAAGAAGCTTTCTTT
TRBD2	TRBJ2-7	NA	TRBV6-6	CASSYGAGGVYEQYF	TGTGCCAGCAGTTACGGAGCGGGAGGAGTCTACGAGCAGTACTTC
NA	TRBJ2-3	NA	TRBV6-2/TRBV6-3	CASSYSPRDHTDTQYF	TGTGCCAGCAGTTACTCGCCCAGGGATCACACAGATACGCAGTATTTT
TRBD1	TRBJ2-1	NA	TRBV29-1	CAHRGVYNEQFF	TGCGCCCACAGGGGAGTATACAATGAGCAGTTCTTC
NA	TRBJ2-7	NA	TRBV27	CASSRRGSSYEQYF	TGTGCCAGCAGTCGGCGGGGAAGCTCCTACGAGCAGTACTTC
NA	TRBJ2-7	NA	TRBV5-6	CASSLYGVFNEQYF	TGTGCCAGCAGCTTGTACGGGGTTTTCAACGAGCAGTACTTC
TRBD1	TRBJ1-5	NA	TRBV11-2	CASSLGTGEAQPQHF	TGTGCCAGCAGCCTGGGGACAGGGGAGGCTCAGCCCCAGCATTTT
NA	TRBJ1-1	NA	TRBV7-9	CASSRDTDTEAFF	TGTGCCAGCAGCCGGGACACCGACACTGAAGCTTTCTTT
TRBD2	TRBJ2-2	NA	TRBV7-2	CASSLRTRYTGELFF	TGTGCCAGCAGCTTACGGACTAGGTACACCGGGGAGCTGTTTTTT
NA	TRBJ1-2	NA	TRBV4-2	CASSQTQQDNYGYTF	TGTGCCAGCAGCCAGACACAGCAAGATAACTATGGCTACACCTTC
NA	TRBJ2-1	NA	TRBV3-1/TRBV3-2	CASSQAASSNEQFF	TGTGCCAGCAGCCAAGCGGCTAGCAGCAATGAGCAGTTCTTC
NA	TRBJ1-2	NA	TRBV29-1	CSIKEGTGQAYGYTF	TGCAGCATAAAGGAAGGTACGGGACAAGCCTATGGCTACACCTTC
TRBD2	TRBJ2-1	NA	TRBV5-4	CASSLISGVRAEQFF	TGTGCCAGCAGCTTAATTAGCGGGGTCCGGGCTGAGCAGTTCTTC
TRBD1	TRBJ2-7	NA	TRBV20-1	CSASVPGQTYEQYF	TGCAGTGCTAGTGTCCCGGGACAGACCTACGAGCAGTACTTC